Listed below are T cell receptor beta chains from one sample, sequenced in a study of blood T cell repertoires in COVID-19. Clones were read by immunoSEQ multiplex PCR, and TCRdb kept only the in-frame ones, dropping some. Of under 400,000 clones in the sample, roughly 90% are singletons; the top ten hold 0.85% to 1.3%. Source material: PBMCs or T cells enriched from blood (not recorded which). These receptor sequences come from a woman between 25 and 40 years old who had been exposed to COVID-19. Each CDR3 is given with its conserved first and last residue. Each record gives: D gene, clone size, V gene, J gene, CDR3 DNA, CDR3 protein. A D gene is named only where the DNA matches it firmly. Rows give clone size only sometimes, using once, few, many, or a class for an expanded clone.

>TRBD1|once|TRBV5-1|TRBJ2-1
TGCGCCAGCAGCTTCACAGGGGGCCACAATGAGCAGTTCTTC
CASSFTGGHNEQFF
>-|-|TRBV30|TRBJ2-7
TGTGCCTGGAGTGTCCCCAGCGATAGAACCTACGAGCAGTACTTC
CAWSVPSDRTYEQYF
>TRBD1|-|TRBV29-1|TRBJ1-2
TGCAGCGTGGCCGGGACAGGGCCCTCGGACTATGGCTACACCTTC
CSVAGTGPSDYGYTF
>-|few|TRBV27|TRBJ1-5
TGTGCCAGCAGTTTATCGCCGGTTTATAGCAATCAGCCCCAGCATTTT
CASSLSPVYSNQPQHF
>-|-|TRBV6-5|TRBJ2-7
TGTGCCAGCAGCAACAGGGTCCACGAGCAGTACTTC
CASSNRVHEQYF
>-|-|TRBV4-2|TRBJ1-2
TGTGCCAGCAGCCAAGAAACGGGTAGCGGGGGCTACACCTTC
CASSQETGSGGYTF
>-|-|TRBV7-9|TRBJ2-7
TGTGCCAGCAGCCCCGGATGGGCAGATCTCGAGCAGTACTTC
CASSPGWADLEQYF
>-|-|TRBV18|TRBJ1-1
TGTGCCAGCTCACCACTGGACATATCGATGAACACTGAAGCTTTCTTT
CASSPLDISMNTEAFF
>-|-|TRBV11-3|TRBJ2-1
TGTGCCAGCAGCTCTGGGGGAGGTACGTACAATGAGCAGTTCTTC
CASSSGGGTYNEQFF
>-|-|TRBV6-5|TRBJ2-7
TGTGCCAGCAGGCGGACGGACACCTACGAGCAGTACTTC
CASRRTDTYEQYF
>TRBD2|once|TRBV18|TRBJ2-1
TGTGCCAGCTCACCTAGAGGACTAGCGGATGGTAGTGAGCAGTTCTTC
CASSPRGLADGSEQFF
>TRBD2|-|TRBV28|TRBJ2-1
TGTGCCAGCAGCGGACTAGCGGGAGTTCGGTCCTACAATGAGCAGTTCTTC
CASSGLAGVRSYNEQFF
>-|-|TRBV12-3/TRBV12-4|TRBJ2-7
TGTGCCAGCAGTTTCGGCGGAGCCTACGAGCAGTACTTC
CASSFGGAYEQYF
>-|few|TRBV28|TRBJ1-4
TGTGCCAGCAGTTCCCCGTTAGCAGGGAAACTGTTTTTT
CASSSPLAGKLFF
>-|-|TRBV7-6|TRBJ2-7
TGTGCCAGCAGCTTTGAGTTGGAGGGGACCTACGAGCAGTACTTC
CASSFELEGTYEQYF